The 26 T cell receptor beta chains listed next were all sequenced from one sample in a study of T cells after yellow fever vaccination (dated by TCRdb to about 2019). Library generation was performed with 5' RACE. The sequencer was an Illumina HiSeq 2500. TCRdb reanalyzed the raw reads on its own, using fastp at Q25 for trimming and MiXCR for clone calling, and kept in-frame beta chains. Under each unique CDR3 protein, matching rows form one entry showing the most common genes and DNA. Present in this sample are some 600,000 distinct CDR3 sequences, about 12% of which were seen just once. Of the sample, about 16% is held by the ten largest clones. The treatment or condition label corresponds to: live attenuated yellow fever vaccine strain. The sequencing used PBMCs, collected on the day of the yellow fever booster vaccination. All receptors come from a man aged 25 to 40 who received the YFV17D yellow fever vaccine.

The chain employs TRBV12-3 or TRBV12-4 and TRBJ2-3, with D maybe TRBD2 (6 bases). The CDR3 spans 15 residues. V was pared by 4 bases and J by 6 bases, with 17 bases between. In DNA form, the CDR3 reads TGTGCCAGCAGTTATTTGGAGGTAGCGGCGGATACGCAGTATTTT. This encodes CASSYLEVAADTQYF.

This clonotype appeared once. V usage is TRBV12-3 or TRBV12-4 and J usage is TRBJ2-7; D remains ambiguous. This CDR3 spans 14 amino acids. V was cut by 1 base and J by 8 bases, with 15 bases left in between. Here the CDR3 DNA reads TGTGCCAGCAGTTTAGTAGTTAATCCCGATAAGCAGTACTTC. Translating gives CASSLVVNPDKQYF.

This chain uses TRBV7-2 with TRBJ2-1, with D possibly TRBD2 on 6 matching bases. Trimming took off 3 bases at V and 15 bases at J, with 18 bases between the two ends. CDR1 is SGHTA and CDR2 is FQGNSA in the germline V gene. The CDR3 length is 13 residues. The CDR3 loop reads CASSFVLALKPFF. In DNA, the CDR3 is TGTGCCAGCAGCTTCGTACTAGCCCTCAAGCCGTTCTTC.

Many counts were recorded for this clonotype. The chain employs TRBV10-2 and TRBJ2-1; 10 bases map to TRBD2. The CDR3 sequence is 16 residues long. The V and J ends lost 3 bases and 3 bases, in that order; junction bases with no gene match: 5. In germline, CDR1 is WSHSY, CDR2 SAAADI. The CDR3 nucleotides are TGCGCCAGCAGTGACAGCGGGAGGGTCCTCTACAATGAGCAGTTCTTC. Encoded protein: CASSDSGRVLYNEQFF.

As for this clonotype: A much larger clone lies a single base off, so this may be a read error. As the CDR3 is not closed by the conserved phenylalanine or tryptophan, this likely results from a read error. The CDR3: CASSKPPWDGSEAFS. CDR3 nucleotide sequence: TGTGCCAGCAGTAAACCACCATGGGACGGCTCGGAAGCTTTCTCT. The chain recombines TRBV7-2 with TRBJ1-1, with a possible D match to TRBD1 (5 bases). Trimming removed 6 bases at V and 8 bases at J, with 22 bases between. The CDR3 is made up of 15 amino acids. From germline, CDR1 is SGHTA and CDR2 FQGNSA.

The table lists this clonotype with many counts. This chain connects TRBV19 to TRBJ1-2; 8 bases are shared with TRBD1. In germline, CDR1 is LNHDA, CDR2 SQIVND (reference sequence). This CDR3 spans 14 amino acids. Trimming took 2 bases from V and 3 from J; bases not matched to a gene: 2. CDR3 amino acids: CASSIPGQDYGYTF. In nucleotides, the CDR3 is TGTGCCAGTAGTATACCGGGACAGGACTATGGCTACACCTTC.

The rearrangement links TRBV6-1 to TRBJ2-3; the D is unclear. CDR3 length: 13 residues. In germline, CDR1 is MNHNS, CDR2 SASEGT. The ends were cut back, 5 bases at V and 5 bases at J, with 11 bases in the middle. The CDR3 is CASSPGWKDTQYF. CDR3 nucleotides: TGTGCCAGCAGTCCCGGATGGAAAGATACGCAGTATTTT.

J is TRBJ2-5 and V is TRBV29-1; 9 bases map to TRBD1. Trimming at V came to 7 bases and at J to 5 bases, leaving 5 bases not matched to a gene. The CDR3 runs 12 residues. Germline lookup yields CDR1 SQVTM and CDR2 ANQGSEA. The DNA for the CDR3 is TGCAGCGCCTCGACAGGGGGGGAGACCCAGTACTTC. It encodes CSASTGGETQYF.

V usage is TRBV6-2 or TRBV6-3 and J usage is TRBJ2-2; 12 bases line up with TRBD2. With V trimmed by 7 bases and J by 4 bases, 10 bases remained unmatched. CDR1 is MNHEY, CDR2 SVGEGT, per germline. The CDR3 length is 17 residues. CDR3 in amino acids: CASKRTSGNYFTGELFF. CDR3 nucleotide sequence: TGTGCCAGCAAAAGGACTAGCGGGAATTACTTCACCGGGGAGCTGTTTTTT.

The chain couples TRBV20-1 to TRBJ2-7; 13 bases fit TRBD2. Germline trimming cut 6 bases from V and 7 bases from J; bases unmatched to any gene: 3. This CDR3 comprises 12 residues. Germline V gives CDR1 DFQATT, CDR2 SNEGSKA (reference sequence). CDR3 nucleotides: TGCAGTGCCGCGGGACTAGCGGGAGAGCAGTACTTC. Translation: CSAAGLAGEQYF.

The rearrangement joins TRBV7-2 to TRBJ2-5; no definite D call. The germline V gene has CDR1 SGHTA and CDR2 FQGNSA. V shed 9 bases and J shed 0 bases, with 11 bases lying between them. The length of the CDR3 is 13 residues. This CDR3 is CASFGQNQETQYF. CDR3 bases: TGTGCCAGTTTCGGGCAGAACCAAGAGACCCAGTACTTC.

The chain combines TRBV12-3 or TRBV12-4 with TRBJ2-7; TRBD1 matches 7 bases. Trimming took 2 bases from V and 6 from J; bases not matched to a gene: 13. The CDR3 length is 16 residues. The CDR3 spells CASSLNPGQMGTEQYF. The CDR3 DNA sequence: TGTGCCAGCAGTTTAAACCCGGGACAGATGGGCACCGAGCAGTACTTC.

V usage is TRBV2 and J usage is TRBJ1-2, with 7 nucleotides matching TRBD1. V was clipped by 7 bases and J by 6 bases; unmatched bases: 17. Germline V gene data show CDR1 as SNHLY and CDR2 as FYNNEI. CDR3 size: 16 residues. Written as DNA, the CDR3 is TGTGCCAGCACCGCTTCTAAGACAGGGATAGAGGATGGCTACACCTTC. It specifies CASTASKTGIEDGYTF.

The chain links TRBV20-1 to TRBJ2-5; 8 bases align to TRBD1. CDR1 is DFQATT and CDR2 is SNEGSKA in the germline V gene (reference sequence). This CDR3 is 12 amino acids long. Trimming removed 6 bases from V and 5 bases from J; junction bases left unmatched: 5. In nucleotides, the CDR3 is TGCAGTGCACGGACAGGGAAGGAGACCCAGTACTTC. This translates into CSARTGKETQYF.

This CDR3 reads CASSQGTANYGYTF. CDR3 DNA sequence: TGTGCCAGCAGTCAAGGGACGGCGAACTATGGCTACACCTTC. This rearrangement joins TRBV28 to TRBJ1-2; tentatively, D is TRBD1 (5 bases). V lost 5 bases and J 2 bases, leaving 12 bases between the germline ends. Germline V gene data show CDR1 as MDHEN and CDR2 as SYDVKM. The length of the CDR3 is 14 residues.

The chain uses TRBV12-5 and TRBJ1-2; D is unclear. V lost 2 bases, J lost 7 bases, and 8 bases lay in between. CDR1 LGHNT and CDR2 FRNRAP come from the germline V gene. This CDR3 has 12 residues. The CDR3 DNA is TGTGCTAGTGGTTTGCTAAATCGTGGCTACACCTTC. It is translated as CASGLLNRGYTF.

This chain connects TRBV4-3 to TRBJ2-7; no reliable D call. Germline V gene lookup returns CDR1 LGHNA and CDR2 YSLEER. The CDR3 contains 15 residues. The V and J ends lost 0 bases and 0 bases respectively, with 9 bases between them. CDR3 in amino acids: CASSQDWWTSYEQYF. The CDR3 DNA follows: TGCGCCAGCAGCCAAGATTGGTGGACCTCCTACGAGCAGTACTTC.

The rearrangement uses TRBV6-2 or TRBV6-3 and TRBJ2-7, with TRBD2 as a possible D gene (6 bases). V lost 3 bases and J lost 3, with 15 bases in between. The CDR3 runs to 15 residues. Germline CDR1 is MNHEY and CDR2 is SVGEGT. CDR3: CASSYTGVLFYEQYF. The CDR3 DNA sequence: TGTGCCAGCAGTTATACGGGGGTGCTCTTCTACGAGCAGTACTTC.

CDR3 sequence: CASRSVDTQYF. The CDR3 bases are TGCGCCAGCAGGTCTGTGGATACGCAGTATTTT. The J gene is TRBJ2-3, the V gene TRBV5-1; unclear D gene. The CDR3 has 11 residues. V dropped 5 bases and J dropped 6 bases, with 7 bases sitting between them. Germline CDR1 and CDR2: SGHRS and YFSETQ. The full variable domain, with the rest looked up from reference TRBV5-1 and TRBJ2-3, is KAGVTQTPRYLIKTRGQQVTLSCSPISGHRSVSWYQQTPGQGLQFLFEYFSETQRNKGNFPGRFSGRQFSNSRSEMNVSTLELGDSALYLCASRSVDTQYFGPGTRLTVL.

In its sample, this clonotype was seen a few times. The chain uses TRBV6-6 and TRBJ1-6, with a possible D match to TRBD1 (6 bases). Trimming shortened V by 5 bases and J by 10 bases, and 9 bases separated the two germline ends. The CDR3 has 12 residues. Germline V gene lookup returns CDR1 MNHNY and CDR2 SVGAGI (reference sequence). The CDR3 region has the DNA TGTGCCAGCAGTGAGGGGGGCTCACCCCTCCACTTT. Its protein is CASSEGGSPLHF.

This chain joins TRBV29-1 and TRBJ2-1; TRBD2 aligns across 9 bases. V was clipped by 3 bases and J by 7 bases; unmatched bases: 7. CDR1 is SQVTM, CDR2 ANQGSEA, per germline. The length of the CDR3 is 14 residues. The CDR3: CSVEEAGGVNEQFF. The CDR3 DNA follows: TGCAGCGTTGAGGAAGCGGGAGGAGTTAATGAGCAGTTCTTC.

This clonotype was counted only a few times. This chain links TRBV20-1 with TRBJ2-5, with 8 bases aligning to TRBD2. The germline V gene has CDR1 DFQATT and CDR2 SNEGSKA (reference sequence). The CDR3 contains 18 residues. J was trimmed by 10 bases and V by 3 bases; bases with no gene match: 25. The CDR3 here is CSASGGANGRALMEDQYF. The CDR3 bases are TGCAGTGCTAGTGGGGGGGCGAACGGGAGGGCCTTAATGGAGGACCAGTACTTC.

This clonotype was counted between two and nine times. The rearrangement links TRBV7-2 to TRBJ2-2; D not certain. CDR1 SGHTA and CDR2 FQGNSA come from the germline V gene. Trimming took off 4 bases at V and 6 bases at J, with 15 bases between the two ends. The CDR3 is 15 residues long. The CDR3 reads CASSSRYGSAGELFF. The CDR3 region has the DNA TGTGCCAGCAGCTCCCGATATGGTTCGGCCGGGGAGCTGTTTTTT. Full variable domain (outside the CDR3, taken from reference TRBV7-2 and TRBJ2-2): GAGVSQSPSNKVTEKGKDVELRCDPISGHTALYWYRQSLGQGLEFLIYFQGNSAPDKSGLPSDRFSAERTGGSVSTLTIQRTQQEDSAVYLCASSSRYGSAGELFFGEGSRLTVL.

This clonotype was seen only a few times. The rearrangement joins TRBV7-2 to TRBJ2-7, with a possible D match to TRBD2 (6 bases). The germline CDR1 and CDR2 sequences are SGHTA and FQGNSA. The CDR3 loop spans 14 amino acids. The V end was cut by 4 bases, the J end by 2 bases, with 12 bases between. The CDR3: CASSYPGDAYEQYF. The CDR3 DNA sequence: TGTGCCAGCAGCTACCCGGGGGATGCCTACGAGCAGTACTTC.

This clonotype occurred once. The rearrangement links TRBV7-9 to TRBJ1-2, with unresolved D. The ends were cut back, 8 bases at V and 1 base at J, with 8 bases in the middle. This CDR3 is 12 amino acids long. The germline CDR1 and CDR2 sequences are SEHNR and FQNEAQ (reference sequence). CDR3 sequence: CASAAGNYGYTF. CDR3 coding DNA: TGTGCCAGCGCTGCCGGTAACTATGGCTACACCTTC. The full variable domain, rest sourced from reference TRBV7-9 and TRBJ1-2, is DTGVSQNPRHKITKRGQNVTFRCDPISEHNRLYWYRQTLGQGPEFLTYFQNEAQLEKSRLLSDRFSAERPKGSFSTLEIQRTEQGDSAMYLCASAAGNYGYTFGSGTRLTVV.

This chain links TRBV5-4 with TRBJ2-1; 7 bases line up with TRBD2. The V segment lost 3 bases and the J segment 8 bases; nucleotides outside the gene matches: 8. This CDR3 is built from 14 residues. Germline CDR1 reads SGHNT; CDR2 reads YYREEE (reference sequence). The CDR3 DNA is TGTGCCAGCAGCTCGTCAGCGGGACGCGATGAGCAGTTCTTC. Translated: CASSSSAGRDEQFF. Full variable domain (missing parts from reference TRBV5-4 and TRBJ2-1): ETGVTQSPTHLIKTRGQQVTLRCSSQSGHNTVSWYQQALGQGPQFIFQYYREEENGRGNFPPRFSGLQFPNYSSELNVNALELDDSALYLCASSSSAGRDEQFFGPGTRLTVL.